The sequence of this T cell receptor beta chain was determined in a study of cytomegalovirus exposure and HLA in healthy donors. Overall study findings and caveats: Per a later analysis, 18,000 or so TCR beta sequences showed association with HLA alleles at 0.05 false discovery rate.

With 60 Vbeta and 13 Jbeta primers, the PCR was carried out. TCRdb keeps only in-frame clones here, not all; method: immunoSEQ multiplex PCR. Seen here are approximately 44,000 clones, around 87% observed once, and the top ten hold 8%. As regards this clone: Its antigen is undetermined.

There are 17 residues in the CDR3. Trimming pared 1 base from V and 3 bases from J, leaving 16 bases between. Germline-derived CDR1 and CDR2 are SGHAT and FQNNGV. This TCR was recovered from a middle-aged woman in good health and CMV-seropositive. The sample taken for sequencing was PBMCs. This chain joins TRBV11-2 and TRBJ1-3; D remains ambiguous. In DNA form, the CDR3 reads TGTGCCAGCAGCTTAGGGGCTGCAGGAGGTTTTGGAAACACCATATATTTT. Protein: CASSLGAAGGFGNTIYF. Drawing the rest from reference TRBV11-2 and TRBJ1-3, the complete variable domain is EAGVAQSPRYKIIEKRQSVAFWCNPISGHATLYWYQQILGQGPKLLIQFQNNGVVDDSQLPKDRFSAERLKGVDSTLKIQPAKLEDSAVYLCASSLGAAGGFGNTIYFGEGSWLTVV.